This T cell receptor beta chain was sequenced during a study of OX40 agonist ivuxolimab in advanced cancers. The CDR3 contains 13 residues. The germline CDR1 and CDR2 sequences are LNHDA and SQIVND (reference sequence). Trimming cost V 10 bases and J 6 bases; bases outside gene matches: 6. Assay used: immunoSEQ multiplex PCR; TCRdb lists only in-frame clones, some missing. The sample yields some 80,000 clones, 94% seen once. General observations from the study: CD4+ and CD8+ blood T cells expanded clonally by week 6 at 0.1 to 3.0 mg/kg.

For this clone: Its antigen is currently unknown.

This TCR came from an adult with an advanced solid tumor such as melanoma, head and neck, liver or kidney cancer. Specimen: CD4+ or CD8+ T cells sorted from blood, collected in a trial of the OX40 agonist ivuxolimab. The chain carries TRBV19 and TRBJ1-5; 10 bases are a match to TRBD1. The CDR3, as DNA: TGTGCCACCGGGACAGGGGCGTTTCAGCCCCAGCATTTT. Amino acids: CATGTGAFQPQHF.